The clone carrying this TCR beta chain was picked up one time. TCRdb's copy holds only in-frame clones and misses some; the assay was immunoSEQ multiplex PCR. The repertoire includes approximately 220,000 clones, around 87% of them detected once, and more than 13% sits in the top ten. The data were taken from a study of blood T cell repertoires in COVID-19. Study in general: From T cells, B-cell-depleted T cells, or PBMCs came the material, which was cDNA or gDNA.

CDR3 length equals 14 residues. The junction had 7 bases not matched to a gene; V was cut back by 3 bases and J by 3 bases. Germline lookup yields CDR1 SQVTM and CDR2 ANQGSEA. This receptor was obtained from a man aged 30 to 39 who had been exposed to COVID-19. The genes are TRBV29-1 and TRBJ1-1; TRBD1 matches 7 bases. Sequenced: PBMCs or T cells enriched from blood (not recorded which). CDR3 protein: CSVDRGPWDTEAFF. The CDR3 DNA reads TGCAGCGTTGATAGGGGGCCGTGGGACACTGAAGCTTTCTTT.